This T cell receptor beta chain was captured in a study of cytotoxic CD8 clonotypes in ibrutinib-treated CLL. As for the study in general: Timing of response sample collection was a median roughly twelve months after treatment start, with a range of 6 to 36.

Using immunoSEQ multiplex PCR, the repertoire was profiled, and TCRdb retains in-frame clones only, with some absent. The sample has 250,000 to 350,000 clones; more than 70% are singletons. This clone was seen only a few times. The germline V and J ends were trimmed by 0 bases and 0 bases, with 6 bases remaining between them. The germline CDR1 and CDR2 sequences are SGHVS and FNYEAQ. The CDR3 covers 14 residues. Around 2 micrograms of genomic DNA (from cryopreserved PBMCs) were used for TCR beta libraries. This TCR derives from a human donor with chronic lymphocytic leukemia. The sequenced sample was PBMCs, obtained at disease progression, from a patient treated with ibrutinib. The rearrangement links TRBV7-6 to TRBJ2-7, with D perhaps TRBD1 (5 bases). CDR3: CASSLAGPSYEQYF. DNA of the CDR3: TGTGCCAGCAGCTTAGCGGGGCCCTCCTACGAGCAGTACTTC.